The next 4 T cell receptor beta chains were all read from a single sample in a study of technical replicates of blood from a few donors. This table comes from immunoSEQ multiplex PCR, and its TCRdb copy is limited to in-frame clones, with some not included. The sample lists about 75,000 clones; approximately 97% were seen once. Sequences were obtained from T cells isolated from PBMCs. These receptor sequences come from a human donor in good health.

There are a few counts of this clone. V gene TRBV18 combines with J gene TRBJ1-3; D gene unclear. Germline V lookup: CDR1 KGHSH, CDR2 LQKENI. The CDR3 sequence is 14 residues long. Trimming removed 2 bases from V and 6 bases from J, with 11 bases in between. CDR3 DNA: TGTGCCAGCTCACCATCCCCTCGGGAAAACACCATATATTTT. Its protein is CASSPSPRENTIYF.

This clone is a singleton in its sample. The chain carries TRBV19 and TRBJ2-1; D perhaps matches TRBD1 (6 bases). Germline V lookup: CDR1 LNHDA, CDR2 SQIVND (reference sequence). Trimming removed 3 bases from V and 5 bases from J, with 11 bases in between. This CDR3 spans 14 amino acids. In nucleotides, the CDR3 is TGTGCCAGTAGTATTATGGCAGGGGACAATGAGCAGTTCTTC. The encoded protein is CASSIMAGDNEQFF.

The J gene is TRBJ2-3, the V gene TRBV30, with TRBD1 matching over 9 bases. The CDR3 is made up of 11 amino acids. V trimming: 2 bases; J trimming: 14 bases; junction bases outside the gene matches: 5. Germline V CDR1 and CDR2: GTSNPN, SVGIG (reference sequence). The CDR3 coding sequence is TGTGCCTGGAGTTTGGGGACAGGGCCGTATTTT. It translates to CAWSLGTGPYF.

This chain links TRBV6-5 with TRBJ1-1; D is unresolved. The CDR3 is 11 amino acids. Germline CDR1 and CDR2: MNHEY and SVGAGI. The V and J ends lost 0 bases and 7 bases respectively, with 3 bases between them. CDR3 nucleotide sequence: TGTGCCAGCAGTTACTCCGGTGAAGCTTTCTTT. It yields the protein CASSYSGEAFF.